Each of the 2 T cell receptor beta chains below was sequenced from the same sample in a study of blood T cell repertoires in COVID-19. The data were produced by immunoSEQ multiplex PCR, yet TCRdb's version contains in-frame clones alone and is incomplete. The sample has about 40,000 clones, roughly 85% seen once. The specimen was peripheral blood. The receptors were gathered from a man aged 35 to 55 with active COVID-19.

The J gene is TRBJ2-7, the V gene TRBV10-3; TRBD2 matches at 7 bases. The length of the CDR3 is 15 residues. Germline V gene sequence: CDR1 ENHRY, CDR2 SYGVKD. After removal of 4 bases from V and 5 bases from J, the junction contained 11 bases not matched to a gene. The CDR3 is CAISVGAGVLNEQYF. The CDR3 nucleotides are TGTGCCATCAGTGTAGGGGCGGGAGTTCTCAACGAGCAGTACTTC.

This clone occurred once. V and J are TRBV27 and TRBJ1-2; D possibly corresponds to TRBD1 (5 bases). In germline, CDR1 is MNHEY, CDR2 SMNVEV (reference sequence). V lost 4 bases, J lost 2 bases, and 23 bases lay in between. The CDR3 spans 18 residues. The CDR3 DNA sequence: TGTGCCAGCAGTTCCCGGGGGGGGGACTCCTACCGAAACTATGGCTACACCTTC. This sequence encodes CASSSRGGDSYRNYGYTF.